This T cell receptor (beta chain) emerged from a study of T cell changes during pregnancy in multiple sclerosis. Assay used: immunoSEQ multiplex PCR; TCRdb lists only in-frame clones, some missing. Among approximately 130,000 clones listed, about 93% were seen once. From germline, CDR1 is KGHSH and CDR2 LQKENI. This CDR3 is built from 17 residues. Trimming pared 2 bases from V and 4 bases from J, leaving 15 bases between. This clone was seen only once. This chain uses TRBV18 with TRBJ2-6; D is perhaps TRBD1 (8 bases). This material consisted of peripheral blood, taken before pregnancy. The receptor was derived from a female donor with multiple sclerosis, enrolled in a pregnancy study. The CDR3 bases are TGTGCCAGCTCACCAGGACAGGGAGGGACGGGGGCCAACGTCCTGACTTTC. It encodes CASSPGQGGTGANVLTF.